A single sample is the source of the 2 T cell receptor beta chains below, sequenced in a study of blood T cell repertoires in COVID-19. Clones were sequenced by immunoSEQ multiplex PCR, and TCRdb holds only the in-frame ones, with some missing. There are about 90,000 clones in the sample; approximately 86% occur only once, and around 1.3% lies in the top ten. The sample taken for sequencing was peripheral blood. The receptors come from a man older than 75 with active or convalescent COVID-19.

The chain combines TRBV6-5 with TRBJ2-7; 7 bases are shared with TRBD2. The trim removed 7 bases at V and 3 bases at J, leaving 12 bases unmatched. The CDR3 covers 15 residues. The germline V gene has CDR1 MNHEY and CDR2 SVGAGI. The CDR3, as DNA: TGTGCCAGCATCCATCTTAGTCAGCGGGGCTACGAGCAGTACTTC. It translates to CASIHLSQRGYEQYF.

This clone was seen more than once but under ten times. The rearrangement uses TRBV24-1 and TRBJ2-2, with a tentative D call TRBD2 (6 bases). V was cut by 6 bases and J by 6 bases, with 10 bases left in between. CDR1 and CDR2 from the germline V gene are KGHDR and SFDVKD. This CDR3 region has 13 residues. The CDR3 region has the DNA TGTGCCACCAGTCTCGGAGGGCCCGGGGAGCTGTTTTTT. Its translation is CATSLGGPGELFF.